This paragraph covers one T cell receptor beta chain sequence. PCR primers comprised 60 Vbeta and 13 Jbeta primers. Repertoires were generated with immunoSEQ multiplex PCR, while TCRdb's copy carries only in-frame clones and drops some. Here the sample spans about 97,000 clones, about 80% being singletons. The data originate from a study of cytomegalovirus exposure and HLA in healthy donors. The clonotype originates from a man aged 40-55 years in good health and CMV-seronegative. Specimen: PBMCs.

CDR3 nucleotide sequence: TGCGCCAGCAGTGAGGGTCAGCGGATAGAGACCCAGTACTTC. Protein product: CASSEGQRIETQYF. The rearrangement links TRBV10-2 to TRBJ2-5; tentative D call: TRBD2 (5 bases). Looked up from germline, CDR1 is WSHSY and CDR2 is SAAADI. With 2 bases removed from V and 4 bases from J, the gap between germline ends came to 11 bases. This CDR3 is 14 amino acids long.